This passage covers 7 T cell receptor beta chains from one sample sequenced in a study of cytomegalovirus exposure and HLA in healthy donors. Use of 60 Vbeta and 13 Jbeta primers characterized the PCR. Sequenced by immunoSEQ multiplex PCR; TCRdb stores in-frame clones only, minus some. The profile shows approximately 88,000 clones, over 75% of them singletons. The specimen was PBMCs. The receptors originated from a man aged 18 to 29 in good health and CMV-seronegative.

The chain combines TRBV27 with TRBJ1-4; 8 positions match TRBD1. There are 16 residues in the CDR3. The V gene end was trimmed by 4 bases and the J gene end by 4 bases; junction bases not matched to a gene: 8. Per the germline V gene, CDR1 is MNHEY and CDR2 is SMNVEV (reference sequence). CDR3 in amino acids: CASSSPTGGDNEKLFF. The CDR3 nucleotides read TGTGCCAGCAGTTCCCCAACAGGGGGGGATAATGAAAAACTGTTTTTT.

The V and J genes are TRBV7-9 and TRBJ2-2, with 7 bases lining up with TRBD2. Germline lookup yields CDR1 SEHNR and CDR2 FQNEAQ (reference sequence). This CDR3 region has 17 residues. The trim removed 5 bases at V and 0 bases at J, leaving 9 bases unmatched. CDR3: CASSPGPGTTNTGELFF. CDR3 coding DNA: TGTGCCAGCAGCCCCGGCCCCGGGACTACGAACACCGGGGAGCTGTTTTTT.

This chain joins TRBV13 and TRBJ1-1; D gene ambiguous. V was cut by 5 bases and J by 5 bases, with 21 bases left in between. Germline loops: CDR1 PRHDT, CDR2 FYEKMQ (reference sequence). The CDR3 runs to 16 residues. The CDR3: CASSAPPPERVTEAFF. CDR3 coding DNA: TGTGCCAGCAGCGCCCCACCCCCTGAGCGTGTGACTGAAGCTTTCTTT. Filled out from reference TRBV13 and TRBJ1-1, the complete variable domain reads AAGVIQSPRHLIKEKRETATLKCYPIPRHDTVYWYQQGPGQDPQFLISFYEKMQSDKGSIPDRFSAQQFSDYHSELNMSSLELGDSALYFCASSAPPPERVTEAFFGQGTRLTVV.

The V gene is TRBV6-1, the J gene TRBJ1-1, with 8 bases that match TRBD1. The CDR3 runs 17 residues. In germline, CDR1 is MNHNS, CDR2 SASEGT. Germline trimming cut 3 bases from V and 0 bases from J; bases unmatched to any gene: 9. CDR3 amino acids: CASSDRDRRIMNTEAFF. The CDR3 bases are TGTGCCAGCAGTGACCGGGACAGGCGGATTATGAACACTGAAGCTTTCTTT.

The gene calls are TRBV4-1 and TRBJ1-1; TRBD1 is a possible D gene (6 bases). Germline V gene sequence: CDR1 MGHRA, CDR2 YSYEKL. The CDR3 contains 15 residues. Trimming stripped 0 bases from V and 5 bases from J, with 13 bases between. CDR3 amino acids: CASSQEQTGWTEAFF. DNA of the CDR3: TGCGCCAGCAGCCAAGAGCAAACAGGGTGGACTGAAGCTTTCTTT.

The rearrangement joins TRBV6-5 to TRBJ1-1, with D unresolved. The V and J ends lost 7 bases and 4 bases respectively, with 4 bases between them. The CDR3 covers 10 residues. CDR1 MNHEY and CDR2 SVGAGI come from the germline V gene. CDR3 loop: CASIGTEAFF. The CDR3 coding sequence is TGTGCCAGCATCGGCACTGAAGCTTTCTTT.

A remark on this clone: In the same sample, other DNA sequences code for this CDR3. The chain has TRBV5-1 and TRBJ2-5; 7 bases line up with TRBD2. V dropped 4 bases and J dropped 1; count of bases not matched to a gene: 7. The germline gives CDR1 SGHRS, CDR2 YFSETQ. The CDR3 has 15 residues. The CDR3 loop reads CASSGTGGLQETQYF. CDR3 DNA: TGCGCCAGCAGCGGGACGGGGGGACTCCAAGAGACCCAGTACTTC. The variable domain in full, completed from reference TRBV5-1 and TRBJ2-5, reads KAGVTQTPRYLIKTRGQQVTLSCSPISGHRSVSWYQQTPGQGLQFLFEYFSETQRNKGNFPGRFSGRQFSNSRSEMNVSTLELGDSALYLCASSGTGGLQETQYFGPGTRLLVL.